A single sample gave rise to the 5 T cell receptor beta chains below, sequenced in a study of beta chain features in type 1 diabetes. Findings of the study overall: Among patients with Type 1 diabetes, TCRB CDR3s were moderately but significantly shorter in every one of the four CD4+ subsets.

The sequenced template was cDNA made from the entire isolated RNA. Clones were read by immunoSEQ multiplex PCR, and TCRdb kept only the in-frame ones, dropping some. The sample has some 26,000 clones, around 65% seen once. Their antigens remain unidentified. Specimen: stem cell memory CD4+ T cells from blood. The receptors come from a woman between 35 and 50 years old with type 1 diabetes.

The J gene is TRBJ2-5, the V gene TRBV7-9; 13 bases line up with TRBD2. The CDR3 totals 17 residues. Trimming at V came to 7 bases and at J to 3 bases, leaving 11 bases not matched to a gene. Looked up from germline, CDR1 is SEHNR and CDR2 is FQNEAQ (reference sequence). CDR3 residues: CASTKTSGGFEKETQYF. The DNA of the CDR3 is TGTGCCAGCACCAAGACTAGCGGGGGGTTCGAAAAAGAGACCCAGTACTTC. The full variable domain, in which reference TRBV7-9 and TRBJ2-5 provide the parts outside the CDR3, is DTGVSQNPRHKITKRGQNVTFRCDPISEHNRLYWYRQTLGQGPEFLTYFQNEAQLEKSRLLSDRFSAERPKGSFSTLEIQRTEQGDSAMYLCASTKTSGGFEKETQYFGPGTRLLVL.

This clone has only a few counts. The chain is built from TRBV7-9 and TRBJ2-4, with D possibly matching TRBD2 (6 bases). There are 15 residues in the CDR3. Trimming removed 1 base at V and 8 bases at J, with 15 bases between. Germline values: CDR1 SEHNR, CDR2 FQNEAQ (reference sequence). The CDR3 loop reads CASSLETRRSHIQYF. DNA of the CDR3: TGTGCCAGCAGCTTAGAGACTAGACGTTCTCACATTCAGTACTTC.

This chain links TRBV5-6 with TRBJ2-7; 9 bases match TRBD1. The CDR3 contains 16 residues. V was clipped by 3 bases and J by 5 bases; unmatched bases: 12. Germline values: CDR1 SGHDT, CDR2 YYEEEE. The CDR3: CASSSIPGQGTHEQYF. The CDR3 bases are TGTGCCAGCAGCTCAATACCGGGACAGGGAACCCACGAGCAGTACTTC.

This chain uses TRBV7-8 with TRBJ2-1; TRBD1 matches 7 bases. The J segment lost 0 bases and the V segment lost 1 base, leaving 6 bases of the junction unmatched. Germline CDR1 and CDR2: SGHVS and FQNEAQ. CDR3 length: 17 amino acids. The CDR3 bases are TGTGCCAGCAGCTTAGTGGCAGGGGGAAGCTCCTACAATGAGCAGTTCTTC. As protein: CASSLVAGGSSYNEQFF. The full variable domain, rest sourced from reference TRBV7-8 and TRBJ2-1, is GAGVSQSPRYKVAKRGQDVALRCDPISGHVSLFWYQQALGQGPEFLTYFQNEAQLDKSGLPSDRFFAERPEGSVSTLKIQRTQQEDSAVYLCASSLVAGGSSYNEQFFGPGTRLTVL.

The V call is TRBV7-9, the J call TRBJ1-5; D is ambiguous. This CDR3 has 14 residues. V lost 5 bases and J 1 base, leaving 9 bases between the germline ends. The germline V gene encodes CDR1 SEHNR and CDR2 FQNEAQ (reference sequence). This chain's CDR3 is CASSRGQSNQPQHF. In DNA, the CDR3 is TGTGCCAGCAGCCGCGGGCAGAGCAATCAGCCCCAGCATTTT.